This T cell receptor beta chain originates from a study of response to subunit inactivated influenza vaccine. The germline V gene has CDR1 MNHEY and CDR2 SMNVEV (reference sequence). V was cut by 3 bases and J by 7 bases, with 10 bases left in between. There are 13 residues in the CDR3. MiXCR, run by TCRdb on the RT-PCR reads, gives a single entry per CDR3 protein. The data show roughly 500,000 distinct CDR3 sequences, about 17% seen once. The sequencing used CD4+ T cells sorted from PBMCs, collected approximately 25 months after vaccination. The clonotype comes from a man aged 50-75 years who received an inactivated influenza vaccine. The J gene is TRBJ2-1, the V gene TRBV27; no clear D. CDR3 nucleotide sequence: TGTGCCAGCAGTTTTGGCTTCTCAAATGAGCAGTTCTTC. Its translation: CASSFGFSNEQFF.